This is a list of T cell receptor beta chains from one sample in a study of cytomegalovirus exposure and HLA in healthy donors. Data came from immunoSEQ multiplex PCR; TCRdb stores just in-frame clones and leaves some out. This sample carries 90,000 to 110,000 clones, over 70% of them seen once, and the ten largest clones take around 5.3%. The sequencing input was PBMCs. Receptor source: a male donor in good health and CMV-seronegative. The CDR3 runs from the conserved cysteine through the conserved F or W. The order of the fields is D gene, clone size, J gene, V gene, CDR3 protein, CDR3 DNA. The D gene is left open where the match is weak. Clone size is stated in some rows and not others, as once, few, many or a class when expanded.

d_call: .
clone_size: .
j_call: TRBJ2-7
v_call: TRBV4-2
cdr3_aa: CASSQAPGLEYEQYF
cdr3_nt: TGTGCCAGCAGCCAAGCCCCGGGACTGGAATACGAGCAGTACTTC

d_call: TRBD1
clone_size: .
j_call: TRBJ1-4
v_call: TRBV12-5
cdr3_aa: CASGPLTGVEKLFF
cdr3_nt: TGTGCTAGTGGTCCCTTGACAGGGGTGGAAAAACTGTTTTTT

d_call: TRBD2
clone_size: .
j_call: TRBJ2-1
v_call: TRBV11-2
cdr3_aa: CASSLTSGNYNEQFF
cdr3_nt: TGTGCCAGCAGCTTAACTAGCGGGAACTACAATGAGCAGTTCTTC

d_call: TRBD2
clone_size: .
j_call: TRBJ2-1
v_call: TRBV4-3
cdr3_aa: CASSLEELAGGGNEQFF
cdr3_nt: TGCGCCAGCAGCCTGGAGGAGCTAGCGGGAGGGGGAAATGAGCAGTTCTTC

d_call: TRBD1
clone_size: .
j_call: TRBJ1-1
v_call: TRBV9
cdr3_aa: CASSQLSTGGFTEAFF
cdr3_nt: TGTGCCAGCAGCCAACTCTCGACAGGGGGCTTCACTGAAGCTTTCTTT

d_call: TRBD1
clone_size: once
j_call: TRBJ2-1
v_call: TRBV6-5
cdr3_aa: CASSYAGTGVNEQFF
cdr3_nt: TGTGCCAGCAGTTACGCCGGGACAGGGGTCAATGAGCAGTTCTTC

d_call: TRBD2
clone_size: .
j_call: TRBJ2-7
v_call: TRBV19
cdr3_aa: CASSPGLAKTYEQYF
cdr3_nt: TGTGCCAGTAGTCCCGGACTAGCGAAAACCTACGAGCAGTACTTC

d_call: .
clone_size: once
j_call: TRBJ1-1
v_call: TRBV28
cdr3_aa: CASTRGFTEAFF
cdr3_nt: TGTGCCAGTACCAGGGGATTCACTGAAGCTTTCTTT

d_call: .
clone_size: .
j_call: TRBJ2-7
v_call: TRBV4-1
cdr3_aa: CASSQDRSTGPTYEQYF
cdr3_nt: TGCGCCAGCAGCCAAGATAGGTCAACAGGCCCTACCTACGAGCAGTACTTC

d_call: .
clone_size: once
j_call: TRBJ2-7
v_call: TRBV10-3
cdr3_aa: CAIRRVTGDSYEQYF
cdr3_nt: TGTGCCATCAGGAGGGTTACAGGGGACTCTTACGAGCAGTACTTC